Each of the 8 T cell receptor beta chains below was sequenced from the same sample in a study of CD8 T cells in ankylosing spondylitis. TCRdb passed the 5' RACE reads through MiXCR, listing each CDR3 protein once. The table has 300,000 to 350,000 distinct CDR3 sequences, more than 20% seen once. The sequenced sample consisted of blood, either unsorted or a sorted T cell fraction (not recorded which). The receptors were sampled from a female donor with ankylosing spondylitis or in good health (not recorded which).

This rearrangement joins TRBV20-1 to TRBJ1-2, with no clear D. The germline V gene has CDR1 DFQATT and CDR2 SNEGSKA (reference sequence). Between the trimmed V and J ends, which lost 1 base and 6 bases, there was a span of 3 bases. This CDR3 has 10 amino acids. In DNA form, the CDR3 reads TGCAGTGCTAGAGCAAATGGCTACACCTTC. The encoded protein is CSARANGYTF.

This chain links TRBV20-1 with TRBJ1-5; D possibly corresponds to TRBD1 (5 bases). The CDR3 consists of 12 residues. The germline CDR1 and CDR2 sequences are DFQATT and SNEGSKA (reference sequence). Trimming removed 5 bases from V and 6 bases from J, with 11 bases in between. The DNA of the CDR3 is TGCAGTGCTGACAGTGGTATTCAGCCCCAGCATTTT. It yields the protein CSADSGIQPQHF.

This clonotype was seen at least ten times. The chain joins TRBV12-3 or TRBV12-4 to TRBJ1-4, with 7 bases lining up with TRBD1. The CDR3 is 15 residues long. V dropped 5 bases and J dropped 4; count of bases not matched to a gene: 7. CDR3 coding DNA: TGTGCCAGCAGTCTCACAGGGGTGTATAATGAAAAACTGTTTTTT. It yields the protein CASSLTGVYNEKLFF.

This clonotype showed up just a few times. CDR3 sequence (DNA): TGTGCCAGCAGCACAGGGACCGGCGGCACAGATACGCAGTATTTT. Translating gives CASSTGTGGTDTQYF. The chain combines TRBV5-6 with TRBJ2-3; weak D call: TRBD1 (6 bases). This CDR3 comprises 15 residues. The germline V and J ends were trimmed by 4 bases and 1 base, with 13 bases remaining between them. From germline, CDR1 is SGHDT and CDR2 YYEEEE.

This clonotype showed up just a few times. J is TRBJ2-1 and V is TRBV6-2 or TRBV6-3, with 9 bases aligning to TRBD2. From germline, CDR1 is MNHEY and CDR2 SVGEGT. This CDR3 comprises 20 residues. V gave up 0 bases and J gave up 2 bases; unmatched junction bases: 14. In DNA form, the CDR3 reads TGTGCCAGCAGTTACTCCCACCTGGTTAGCGGGAGTAAAACCTACAATGAGCAGTTCTTC. This encodes CASSYSHLVSGSKTYNEQFF.

This clonotype was seen a handful of times. At one end the junction does not follow the germline gene, possibly because of a read error. The chain joins TRBV20-1 to TRBJ2-5, with D perhaps matching TRBD1 (6 bases). The CDR3 covers 16 residues. In germline, CDR1 is DFQATT, CDR2 SNEGSKA (reference sequence). In DNA form, the CDR3 reads TGCTGTGCTAGGAAGGGGGAGACTGCCTACAAAGAGACCCAGTACTTC. Its translation is CCARKGETAYKETQYF.

This clonotype came up many times. The chain joins TRBV27 to TRBJ2-7; 7 bases line up with TRBD2. The CDR3 has 15 amino acids. V shed 8 bases and J 7 bases; nucleotides not matched to a gene: 17. Germline V CDR1 and CDR2: MNHEY, SMNVEV (reference sequence). The CDR3 DNA follows: TGTGCCAGCCGGAGGGGACTATCGGGGAAGGAGGAGCAGTACTTC. Its protein is CASRRGLSGKEEQYF.

The V call is TRBV3-1, the J call TRBJ2-5; D possibly uses TRBD1 or TRBD2 (5 bases each). The CDR3 consists of 18 residues. Trimming removed 1 base from V and 5 bases from J, with 23 bases in between. In germline, CDR1 is LGHDT, CDR2 YNNKEL (reference sequence). This CDR3 is CASSQGRYRGRKQETQYF. Written as DNA, the CDR3 is TGTGCCAGCAGCCAAGGTCGCTACCGGGGACGGAAACAGGAGACCCAGTACTTC.